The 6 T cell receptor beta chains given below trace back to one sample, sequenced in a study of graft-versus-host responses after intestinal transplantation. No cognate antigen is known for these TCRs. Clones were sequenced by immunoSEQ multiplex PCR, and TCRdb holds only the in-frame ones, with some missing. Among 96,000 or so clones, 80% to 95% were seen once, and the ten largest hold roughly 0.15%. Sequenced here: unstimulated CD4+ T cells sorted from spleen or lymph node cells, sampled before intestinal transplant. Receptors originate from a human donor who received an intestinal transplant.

The CDR3 sequence is CASSSNGWTDNEQFF. Here the CDR3 DNA reads TGTGCCAGCAGTTCTAACGGGTGGACTGACAATGAGCAGTTCTTC. The chain links TRBV27 to TRBJ2-1; perhaps TRBD2 as D (5 bases). The length of the CDR3 is 15 residues. Germline V gene sequence: CDR1 MNHEY, CDR2 SMNVEV (reference sequence). V shed 4 bases and J shed 5 bases, with 15 bases lying between them.

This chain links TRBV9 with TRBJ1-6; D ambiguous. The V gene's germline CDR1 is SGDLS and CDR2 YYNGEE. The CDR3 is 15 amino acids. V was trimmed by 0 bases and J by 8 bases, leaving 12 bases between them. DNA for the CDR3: TGTGCCAGCAGCGTAGGCGTGGACGGGGATTCACCCCTCCACTTT. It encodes CASSVGVDGDSPLHF. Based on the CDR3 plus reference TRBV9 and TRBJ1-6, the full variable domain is DSGVTQTPKHLITATGQRVTLRCSPRSGDLSVYWYQQSLDQGLQFLIQYYNGEERAKGNILERFSAQQFPDLHSELNLSSLELGDSALYFCASSVGVDGDSPLHFGNGTRLTVT.

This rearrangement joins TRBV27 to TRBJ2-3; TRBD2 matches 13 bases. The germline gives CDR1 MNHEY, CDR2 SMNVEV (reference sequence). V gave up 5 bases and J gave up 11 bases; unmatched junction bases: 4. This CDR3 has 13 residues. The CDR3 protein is CASSPRTSGRQYF. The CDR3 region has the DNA TGTGCCAGCAGTCCGCGGACTAGCGGGAGGCAGTATTTT.

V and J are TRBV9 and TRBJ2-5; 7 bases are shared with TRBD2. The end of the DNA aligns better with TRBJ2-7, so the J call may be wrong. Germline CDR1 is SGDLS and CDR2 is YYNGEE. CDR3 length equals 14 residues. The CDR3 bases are TGTGCCAGCAGCGTAGGAGGGGAGGGCTACGAGCAGTACTTC. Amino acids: CASSVGGEGYEQYF.

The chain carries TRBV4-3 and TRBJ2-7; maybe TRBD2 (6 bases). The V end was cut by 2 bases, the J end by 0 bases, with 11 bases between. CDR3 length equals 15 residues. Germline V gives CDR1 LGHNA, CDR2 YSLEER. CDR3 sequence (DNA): TGCGCCAGCAGCCAACGCGCGGGGTACTCCTACGAGCAGTACTTC. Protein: CASSQRAGYSYEQYF.

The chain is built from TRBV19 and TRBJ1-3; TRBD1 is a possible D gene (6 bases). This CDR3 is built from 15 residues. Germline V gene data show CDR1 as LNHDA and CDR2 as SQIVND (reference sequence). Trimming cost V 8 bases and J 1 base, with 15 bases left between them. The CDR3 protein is CASLQGRRSGNTIYF. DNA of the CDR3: TGTGCCAGTCTACAGGGCAGGCGATCTGGAAACACCATATATTTT.